Following are 21 T cell receptor beta chains from one sample sequenced in a study of shared clonotypes between healthy human individuals. Produced via immunoSEQ multiplex PCR; TCRdb's table is partial and in-frame only. The table includes fewer than 2.5 million clones, more than 85% detected once. Specimen: naive CD4+ T cells from PBMCs. This sample's subset: CD45RA+ positively selected. The receptors here all came from a man aged 18 to 30 in good health. Some clones in this sample may be carry-over from other donors' samples.

This rearrangement joins TRBV7-9 to TRBJ2-7, with D possibly being TRBD1 (5 bases). CDR1 and CDR2 from the germline V gene are SEHNR and FQNEAQ (reference sequence). This CDR3 comprises 14 residues. Deletions cut 1 base from V and 2 bases from J, with 9 bases between. The CDR3 DNA reads TGTGCCAGCAGCTTAGATCCCAGGGCCTACGAGCAGTACTTC. Protein: CASSLDPRAYEQYF.

Points on this clone: This sample also contains other DNA sequences that code for the same CDR3. This sequence joins TRBV7-2 and TRBJ2-5; D unclear. Germline CDR1 reads SGHTA; CDR2 reads FQGNSA. V lost 2 bases to trimming and J lost 4 bases, with 5 bases between them. The CDR3 has 12 residues. CDR3 coding DNA: TGTGCCAGCAGCTTATTGGGAGAGACCCAGTACTTC. Protein product: CASSLLGETQYF.

The genes are TRBV29-1 and TRBJ1-2; D is ambiguous. The CDR3 contains 13 residues. Germline CDR1 reads SQVTM; CDR2 reads ANQGSEA. Trimming took 1 base from V and 7 from J, leaving 13 bases between them. DNA of the CDR3: TGCAGCGTTGAAGGACGGCCAGAGGGTGGCTACACCTTC. This translates into CSVEGRPEGGYTF.

The chain recombines TRBV28 with TRBJ2-1, with D possibly TRBD1 on 5 matching bases. Germline V CDR1 and CDR2: MDHEN, SYDVKM. The ends were cut back, 5 bases at V and 0 bases at J, with 11 bases in the middle. The CDR3 covers 15 residues. The CDR3 is CASSQTASSYNEQFF. In nucleotides, the CDR3 is TGTGCCAGCAGTCAGACAGCTAGCTCCTACAATGAGCAGTTCTTC.

The gene calls are TRBV10-3 and TRBJ1-6; D ambiguous. Germline assignment: CDR1 ENHRY and CDR2 SYGVKD. The CDR3 covers 15 residues. Trimming stripped 3 bases from V and 5 bases from J, with 11 bases between. The CDR3 DNA follows: TGTGCCATCAGTGACGACAAGGGCGATAATTCACCCCTCCACTTT. Its protein is CAISDDKGDNSPLHF.

Regarding this clone: This CDR3 is also generated by other DNA sequences in the sample. The genes are TRBV5-1 and TRBJ2-1; 8 bases line up with TRBD1. The V gene end was trimmed by 1 base and the J gene end by 4 bases; junction bases not matched to a gene: 4. The CDR3 has 15 residues. CDR1 is SGHRS, CDR2 YFSETQ, per germline. CDR3 nucleotide sequence: TGCGCCAGCAGCTTGTTAGGACAGGGTTACAATGAGCAGTTCTTC. It translates to CASSLLGQGYNEQFF.

The rearrangement joins TRBV7-6 to TRBJ2-1; D may be TRBD1 (5 bases). In germline, CDR1 is SGHVS, CDR2 FNYEAQ. Trimming took off 1 base at V and 4 bases at J, with 20 bases between the two ends. This CDR3 comprises 18 residues. The CDR3: CASSLVGVPSKGYNEQFF. CDR3 in DNA: TGTGCCAGCAGCTTAGTAGGGGTACCAAGCAAAGGGTACAATGAGCAGTTCTTC.

This clone was counted between two and nine times. The chain uses TRBV4-1 and TRBJ1-1; D is uncertain. V was pared by 4 bases and J by 9 bases, with 15 bases between. Germline loops: CDR1 MGHRA, CDR2 YSYEKL. The CDR3 spans 13 residues. CDR3 in amino acids: CASSLDGGTKAFF. The CDR3 DNA reads TGCGCCAGCAGCCTAGACGGTGGTACGAAAGCTTTCTTT.

The V call is TRBV9, the J call TRBJ2-3; 9 bases map to TRBD2. This CDR3 has 14 amino acids. CDR1 SGDLS and CDR2 YYNGEE come from the germline V gene. J was trimmed by 3 bases and V by 7 bases; bases with no gene match: 6. The CDR3 region has the DNA TGTGCCAGCTCGCTGCGGGAGGGTACAGATACGCAGTATTTT. It encodes CASSLREGTDTQYF.

The genes are TRBV19 and TRBJ2-7, with D possibly matching TRBD1 (6 bases). V lost 3 bases to trimming and J lost 0 bases, with 15 bases between them. The CDR3 covers 16 residues. The germline V gene has CDR1 LNHDA and CDR2 SQIVND (reference sequence). The CDR3 is CASSIGSGTLSYEQYF. The DNA of the CDR3 is TGTGCCAGTAGTATTGGATCCGGGACACTCTCCTACGAGCAGTACTTC. Full variable domain (missing parts from reference TRBV19 and TRBJ2-7): DGGITQSPKYLFRKEGQNVTLSCEQNLNHDAMYWYRQDPGQGLRLIYYSQIVNDFQKGDIAEGYSVSREKKESFPLTVTSAQKNPTAFYLCASSIGSGTLSYEQYFGPGTRLTVT.

This clone was observed a single time. The chain couples TRBV4-1 to TRBJ2-7; 9 bases agree with TRBD2. The CDR3 extends over 20 amino acids. The V segment lost 2 bases and the J segment 5 bases; nucleotides outside the gene matches: 22. Germline V gene sequence: CDR1 MGHRA, CDR2 YSYEKL. DNA of the CDR3: TGCGCCAGCAGCCAAAGAGAGCGGGAGGTTCGGCGCGGGACTATACACGAGCAGTACTTC. Translated: CASSQREREVRRGTIHEQYF.

V is TRBV28 and J is TRBJ1-4; D unresolved. The CDR3 extends over 15 amino acids. V gave up 5 bases and J gave up 1 base, with 11 bases separating them. Germline CDR1 MDHEN, CDR2 SYDVKM. The CDR3 coding sequence is TGTGCCAGCAGTGGATCCCGCGGAACTAATGAAAAACTGTTTTTT. Translating it yields CASSGSRGTNEKLFF. Based on the CDR3 plus reference TRBV28 and TRBJ1-4, the full variable domain is DVKVTQSSRYLVKRTGEKVFLECVQDMDHENMFWYRQDPGLGLRLIYFSYDVKMKEKGDIPEGYSVSREKKERFSLILESASTNQTSMYLCASSGSRGTNEKLFFGSGTQLSVL.

V is TRBV7-3 and J is TRBJ1-2, with 7 bases lining up with TRBD1. The V gene's germline CDR1 is SGHTA and CDR2 FQGTGA. This CDR3 region has 17 residues. The trim removed 0 bases at V and 2 bases at J, leaving 9 bases unmatched. CDR3 sequence reads: CASSLTVRTGINYGYTF. In DNA, the CDR3 is TGTGCCAGCAGCTTAACGGTTCGGACAGGCATAAACTATGGCTACACCTTC. Looking up the rest from reference TRBV7-3 and TRBJ1-2 gives the full variable domain: GAGVSQTPSNKVTEKGKYVELRCDPISGHTALYWYRQSLGQGPEFLIYFQGTGAADDSGLPNDRFFAVRPEGSVSTLKIQRTERGDSAVYLCASSLTVRTGINYGYTFGSGTRLTVV.

This clone showed up just a few times. The chain is built from TRBV7-2 and TRBJ1-2, with D unresolved. Trimming shortened V by 5 bases and J by 8 bases, and 15 bases separated the two germline ends. Germline V CDR1 and CDR2: SGHTA, FQGNSA. There are 13 residues in the CDR3. DNA for the CDR3: TGTGCCAGCAGCCTCTCGGACGGGATCGGCTACACCTTC. Translation gives CASSLSDGIGYTF. The whole variable domain, filled in from reference TRBV7-2 and TRBJ1-2, reads GAGVSQSPSNKVTEKGKDVELRCDPISGHTALYWYRQSLGQGLEFLIYFQGNSAPDKSGLPSDRFSAERTGGSVSTLTIQRTQQEDSAVYLCASSLSDGIGYTFGSGTRLTVV.

This chain uses TRBV25-1 with TRBJ1-4; possibly TRBD1 for D (5 bases). The CDR3 loop spans 16 amino acids. Germline V lookup: CDR1 MGHDK, CDR2 SYGVNS. V dropped 2 bases and J dropped 3 bases, with 13 bases sitting between them. The CDR3 region has the DNA TGTGCCAGCAGTGAAGGGGCTGGTGTTCCTAATGAAAAACTGTTTTTT. Protein product: CASSEGAGVPNEKLFF.

The genes are TRBV28 and TRBJ1-2, with no clear D. The CDR3 has 12 amino acids. The V end lost 2 bases, the J end lost 6 bases, and 7 bases lay between the germline ends. Per germline, CDR1 MDHEN and CDR2 SYDVKM. CDR3 DNA sequence: TGTGCCAGCAGTTTAGCTCCCGATGGCTACACCTTC. Translation: CASSLAPDGYTF.

The chain uses TRBV28 and TRBJ2-1; 9 nucleotides line up with TRBD1. Germline V lookup: CDR1 MDHEN, CDR2 SYDVKM. V dropped 8 bases and J dropped 6; count of bases not matched to a gene: 5. The CDR3 has 13 residues. The CDR3 bases are TGTGCCAGCCGGGACAGGGTTCTCAATGAGCAGTTCTTC. Protein product: CASRDRVLNEQFF.

The rearrangement links TRBV5-1 to TRBJ2-7; D not resolved. V gave up 4 bases and J gave up 3 bases, with 11 bases separating them. Per germline, CDR1 SGHRS and CDR2 YFSETQ. The CDR3 has 13 amino acids. CDR3 amino acids: CASSQRTDYEQYF. The CDR3 DNA follows: TGCGCCAGCAGCCAGCGCACAGACTACGAGCAGTACTTC. Based on the CDR3 plus reference TRBV5-1 and TRBJ2-7, the full variable domain is KAGVTQTPRYLIKTRGQQVTLSCSPISGHRSVSWYQQTPGQGLQFLFEYFSETQRNKGNFPGRFSGRQFSNSRSEMNVSTLELGDSALYLCASSQRTDYEQYFGPGTRLTVT.

The V gene is TRBV5-4, the J gene TRBJ2-5; 10 bases are a match to TRBD2. The CDR3 is 15 amino acids. V was pared by 4 bases and J by 2 bases, with 5 bases of the junction left unmatched. The germline gives CDR1 SGHNT, CDR2 YYREEE (reference sequence). CDR3 nucleotides: TGTGCCAGCAGCCGGACTAGCGGAAATCAAGAGACCCAGTACTTC. It encodes CASSRTSGNQETQYF.

The chain employs TRBV10-3 and TRBJ1-4; unclear D gene. The ends were cut back, 4 bases at V and 0 bases at J, with 12 bases in the middle. The CDR3 extends over 16 amino acids. Looked up from germline, CDR1 is ENHRY and CDR2 is SYGVKD. The CDR3 loop reads CAISVQGRSTNEKLFF. CDR3 DNA: TGTGCCATCAGTGTACAAGGACGGTCAACTAATGAAAAACTGTTTTTT.

The chain combines TRBV7-2 with TRBJ2-2, with 7 positions matching TRBD2. The CDR3 totals 14 residues. V dropped 4 bases and J dropped 4; count of bases not matched to a gene: 3. Germline V lookup: CDR1 SGHTA, CDR2 FQGNSA. CDR3 region: CASSSRTSTGELFF. The CDR3 bases are TGTGCCAGCAGCTCACGGACTAGCACCGGGGAGCTGTTTTTT.